Sequencing of this TCR beta chain was carried out in a study of T cells in Graves' hyperthyroidism and ophthalmopathy. Subjects with ophthalmopathy showed a Clinical Activity Score no lower than 3, a NOSPECS grade no lower than 4, and a duration shorter than 3 months. Lactation, pregnancy, other autoimmune disease or uncontrolled infection excluded patients. The V and J ends lost 3 bases and 2 bases respectively, with 8 bases between them. Germline CDR1 reads KGHSH; CDR2 reads LQKENI. The CDR3 consists of 13 residues. Study-level results: Peripheral blood also featured most of the thyroid clonotypes expanded above 0.001. Stable hyperthyroidism was separated from ophthalmopathy by a model based on 13 V-J features.

It was RNA transcripts that yielded the amplified TCR beta CDR3 regions. Carried out on the TCR CDR3, a first-round RT-PCR used the HTBI primer set. MiXCR, run by TCRdb on the multiplex PCR reads, gives a single entry per CDR3 protein. This repertoire shows some 550,000 distinct CDR3 sequences, roughly a sixth found once; its top ten account for about 3.5%. This clonotype was seen at least ten times. Its antigen remains unknown. Sequenced input: blood. The genes are TRBV18 and TRBJ2-7; D is possibly TRBD2 (5 bases). This clonotype was obtained from a woman aged 40 to 50 with Graves' ophthalmopathy. Here the CDR3 DNA reads TGTGCCAGCTCACCTAGCGTGACCTACGAGCAGTACTTC. It codes for CASSPSVTYEQYF. The variable domain in full, with the rest retrieved from reference TRBV18 and TRBJ2-7, is NAGVMQNPRHLVRRRGQEARLRCSPMKGHSHVYWYRQLPEEGLKFMVYLQKENIIDESGMPKERFSAEFPKEGPSILRIQQVVRGDSAAYFCASSPSVTYEQYFGPGTRLTVT.